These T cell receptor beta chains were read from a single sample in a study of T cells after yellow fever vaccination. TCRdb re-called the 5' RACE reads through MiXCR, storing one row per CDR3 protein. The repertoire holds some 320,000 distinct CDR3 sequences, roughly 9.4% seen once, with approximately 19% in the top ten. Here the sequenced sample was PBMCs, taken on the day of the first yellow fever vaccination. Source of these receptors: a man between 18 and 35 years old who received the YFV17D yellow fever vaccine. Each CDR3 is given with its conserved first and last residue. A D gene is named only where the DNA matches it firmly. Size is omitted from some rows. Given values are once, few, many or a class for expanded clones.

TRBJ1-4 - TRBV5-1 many TGCGCCAGCAGCTTGGATGGGACATGGGAAAAACTGTTTTTT CASSLDGTWEKLFF
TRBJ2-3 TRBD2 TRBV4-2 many TGTGCCAGCAGCCCTACTAGCGGGGGGGGGACAGATACGCAGTATTTT CASSPTSGGGTDTQYF
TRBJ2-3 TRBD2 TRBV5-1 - TGCGCCAGCAGAGCGGGGGGGCTGACAACAGATACGCAGTATTTT CASRAGGLTTDTQYF
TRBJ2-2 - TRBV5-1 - TGCGCCAGCAGCTTGGGCAGTCCCACCGGGGAGCTGTTTTTT CASSLGSPTGELFF
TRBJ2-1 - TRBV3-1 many TGTGCCAGCAGCCAAGATAATGAGCAGTTCTTC CASSQDNEQFF
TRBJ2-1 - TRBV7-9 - TGTGCCAGCATAGGGGCGCCAGAAATACCCAATGAGCAGTTCTTC CASIGAPEIPNEQFF
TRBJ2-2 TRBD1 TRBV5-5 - TGTGCCAGCAGCTTGATTCACAGGGGTCGGATCACCGGGGAGCTGTTTTTT CASSLIHRGRITGELFF
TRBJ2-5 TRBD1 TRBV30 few TGTGCCTGGAGCCCTCCGGGACAGGGAGAGACCCAGTACTTC CAWSPPGQGETQYF
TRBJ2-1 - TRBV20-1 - TGCAGTGCTAGTACCAATATTTTTGAGCAGTTCTTC CSASTNIFEQFF
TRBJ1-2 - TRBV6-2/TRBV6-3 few TGTGCCAGCAGTTACTCCCACAGATCTAACTATGGCTACACCTTC CASSYSHRSNYGYTF
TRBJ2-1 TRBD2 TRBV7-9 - TGTGCCAGCAGTCCCGGCGGGGTAGCGGGGACCTACAATGAGCAGTTCTTC CASSPGGVAGTYNEQFF